This entry concerns a single T cell receptor (beta chain). These data are taken from a study of T cell changes during pregnancy in multiple sclerosis. Germline values: CDR1 SGHRS, CDR2 YFSETQ. Unmatched junction bases numbered 11, after V lost 7 bases and J lost 3 bases. The CDR3 is 15 residues long. Measured with immunoSEQ multiplex PCR; TCRdb has only the in-frame clones, and not every one. The sample has roughly 74,000 clones, 70% to 90% seen once. The TCR was taken from a female donor with multiple sclerosis, enrolled in a pregnancy study. J is TRBJ1-1 and V is TRBV5-1, with TRBD1 matching 8 bases. Sequenced material: peripheral blood, taken before pregnancy. The CDR3 nucleotides are TGCGCCAGCCAAACAGGACAGGGAAGGCACACTGAAGCTTTCTTT. It specifies CASQTGQGRHTEAFF.